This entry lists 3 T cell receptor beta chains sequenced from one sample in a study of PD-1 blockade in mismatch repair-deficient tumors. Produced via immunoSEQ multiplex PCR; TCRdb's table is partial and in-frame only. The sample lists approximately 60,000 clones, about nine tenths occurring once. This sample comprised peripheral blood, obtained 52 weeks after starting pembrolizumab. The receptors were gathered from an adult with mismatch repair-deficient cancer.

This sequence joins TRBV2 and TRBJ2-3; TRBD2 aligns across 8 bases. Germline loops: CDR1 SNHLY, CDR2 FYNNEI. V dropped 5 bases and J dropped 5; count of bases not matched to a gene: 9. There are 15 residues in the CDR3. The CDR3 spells CASSTSGPRGDTQYF. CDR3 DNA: TGTGCCAGCAGTACTAGCGGCCCACGGGGAGATACGCAGTATTTT. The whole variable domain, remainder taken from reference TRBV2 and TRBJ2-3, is EPEVTQTPSHQVTQMGQEVILRCVPISNHLYFYWYRQILGQKVEFLVSFYNNEISEKSEIFDDQFSVERPDGSNFTLKIRSTKLEDSAMYFCASSTSGPRGDTQYFGPGTRLTVL.

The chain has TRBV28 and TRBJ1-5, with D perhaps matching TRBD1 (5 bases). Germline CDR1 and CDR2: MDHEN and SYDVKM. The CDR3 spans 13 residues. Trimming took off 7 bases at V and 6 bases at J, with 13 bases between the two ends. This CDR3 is CASNGVGAQPQHF. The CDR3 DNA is TGTGCCAGCAACGGTGTTGGGGCTCAGCCCCAGCATTTT.

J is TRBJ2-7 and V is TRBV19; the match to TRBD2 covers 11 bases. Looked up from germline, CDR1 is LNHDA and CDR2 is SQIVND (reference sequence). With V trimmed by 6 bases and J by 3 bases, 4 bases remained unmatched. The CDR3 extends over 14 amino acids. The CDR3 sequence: CASSAGTSGYEQYF. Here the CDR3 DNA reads TGTGCCAGTAGCGCCGGGACTAGCGGCTACGAGCAGTACTTC. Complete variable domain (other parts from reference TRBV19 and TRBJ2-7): DGGITQSPKYLFRKEGQNVTLSCEQNLNHDAMYWYRQDPGQGLRLIYYSQIVNDFQKGDIAEGYSVSREKKESFPLTVTSAQKNPTAFYLCASSAGTSGYEQYFGPGTRLTVT.